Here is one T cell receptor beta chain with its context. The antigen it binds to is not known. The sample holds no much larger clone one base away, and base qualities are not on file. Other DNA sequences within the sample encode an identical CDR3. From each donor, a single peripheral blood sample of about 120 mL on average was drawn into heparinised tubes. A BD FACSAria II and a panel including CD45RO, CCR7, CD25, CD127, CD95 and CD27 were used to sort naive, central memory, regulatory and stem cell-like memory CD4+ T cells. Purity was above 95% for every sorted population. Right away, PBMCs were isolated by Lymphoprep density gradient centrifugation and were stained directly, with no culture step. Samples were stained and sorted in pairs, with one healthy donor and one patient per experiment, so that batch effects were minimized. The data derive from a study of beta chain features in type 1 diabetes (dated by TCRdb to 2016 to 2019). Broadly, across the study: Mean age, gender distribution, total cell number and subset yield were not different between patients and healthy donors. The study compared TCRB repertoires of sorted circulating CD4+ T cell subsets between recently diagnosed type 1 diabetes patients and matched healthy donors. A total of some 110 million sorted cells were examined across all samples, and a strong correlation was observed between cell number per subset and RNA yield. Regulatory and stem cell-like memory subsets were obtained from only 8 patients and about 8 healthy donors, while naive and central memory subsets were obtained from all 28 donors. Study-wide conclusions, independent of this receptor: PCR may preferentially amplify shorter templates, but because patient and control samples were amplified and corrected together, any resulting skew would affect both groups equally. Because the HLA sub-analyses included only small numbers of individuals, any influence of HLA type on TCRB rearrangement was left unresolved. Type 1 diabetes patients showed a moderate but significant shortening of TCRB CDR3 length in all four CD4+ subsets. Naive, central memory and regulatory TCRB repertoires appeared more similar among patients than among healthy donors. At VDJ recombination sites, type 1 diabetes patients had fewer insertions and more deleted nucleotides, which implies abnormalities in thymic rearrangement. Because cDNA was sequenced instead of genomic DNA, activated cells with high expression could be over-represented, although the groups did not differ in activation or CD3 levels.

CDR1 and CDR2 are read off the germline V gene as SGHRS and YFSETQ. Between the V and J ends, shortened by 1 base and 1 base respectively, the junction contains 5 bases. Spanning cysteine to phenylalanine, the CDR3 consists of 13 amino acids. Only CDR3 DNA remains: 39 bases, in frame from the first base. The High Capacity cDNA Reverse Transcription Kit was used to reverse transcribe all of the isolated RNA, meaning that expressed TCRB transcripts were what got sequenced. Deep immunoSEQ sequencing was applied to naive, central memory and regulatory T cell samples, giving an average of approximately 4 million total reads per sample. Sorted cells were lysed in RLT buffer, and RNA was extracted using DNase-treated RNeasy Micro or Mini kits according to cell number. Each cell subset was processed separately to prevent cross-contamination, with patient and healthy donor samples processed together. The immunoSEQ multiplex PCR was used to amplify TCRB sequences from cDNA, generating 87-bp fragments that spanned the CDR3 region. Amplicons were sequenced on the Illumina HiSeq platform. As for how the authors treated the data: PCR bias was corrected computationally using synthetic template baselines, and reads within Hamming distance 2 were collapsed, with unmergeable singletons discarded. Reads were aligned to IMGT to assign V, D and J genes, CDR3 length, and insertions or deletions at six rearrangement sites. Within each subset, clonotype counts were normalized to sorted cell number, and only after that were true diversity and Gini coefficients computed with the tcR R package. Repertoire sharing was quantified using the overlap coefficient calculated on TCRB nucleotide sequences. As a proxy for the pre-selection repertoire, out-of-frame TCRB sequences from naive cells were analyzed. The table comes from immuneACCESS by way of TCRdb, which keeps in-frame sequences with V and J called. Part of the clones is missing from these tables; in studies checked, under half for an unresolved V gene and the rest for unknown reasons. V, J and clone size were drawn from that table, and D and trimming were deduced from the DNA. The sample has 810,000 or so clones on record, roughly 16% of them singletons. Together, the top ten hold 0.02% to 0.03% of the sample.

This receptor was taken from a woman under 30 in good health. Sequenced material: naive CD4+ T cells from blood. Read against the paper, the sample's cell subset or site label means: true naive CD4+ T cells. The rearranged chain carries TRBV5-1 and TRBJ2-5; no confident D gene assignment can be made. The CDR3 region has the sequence CASSLSSQETQYF. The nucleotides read TGCGCCAGCAGCTTGAGTTCCCAAGAGACCCAGTACTTC.